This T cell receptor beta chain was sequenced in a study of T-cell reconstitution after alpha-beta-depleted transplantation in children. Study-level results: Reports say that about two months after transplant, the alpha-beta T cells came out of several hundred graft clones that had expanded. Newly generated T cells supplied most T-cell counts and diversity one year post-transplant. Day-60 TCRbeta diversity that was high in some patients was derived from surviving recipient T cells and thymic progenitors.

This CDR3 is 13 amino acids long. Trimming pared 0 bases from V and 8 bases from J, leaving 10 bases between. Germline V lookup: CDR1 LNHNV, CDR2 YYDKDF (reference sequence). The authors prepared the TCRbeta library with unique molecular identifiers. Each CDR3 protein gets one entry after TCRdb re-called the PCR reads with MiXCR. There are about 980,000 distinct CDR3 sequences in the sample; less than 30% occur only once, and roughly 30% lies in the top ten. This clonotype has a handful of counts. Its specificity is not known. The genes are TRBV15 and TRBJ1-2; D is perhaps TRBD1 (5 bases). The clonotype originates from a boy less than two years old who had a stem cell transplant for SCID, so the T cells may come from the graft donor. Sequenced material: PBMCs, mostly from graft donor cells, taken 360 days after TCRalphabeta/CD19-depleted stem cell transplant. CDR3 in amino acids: CATSRERGLGYTF. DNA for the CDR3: TGTGCCACCAGCAGAGAAAGGGGTTTAGGCTACACCTTC.